Listed below are T cell receptor beta chains from one sample, sequenced in a study of shared clonotypes between healthy human individuals. Generated by immunoSEQ multiplex PCR, the TCRdb table keeps only in-frame clones and is missing some. Of over 1.5 million clones detected, 95% to 99% appear once; the ten largest clones hold around 0.45%. The sample consisted of naive CD4+ T cells sorted from blood. The receptors were gathered from a man under 40 in good health. The conserved cysteine and the conserved F or W are not part of the CDR3 here. The order of the fields is clone size, V gene, CDR3 protein. The size field is filled for only some rows; it gives once, few, many or a size class.

size: -
V: TRBV7-7
CDR3: ASSPGQATGELF

size: -
V: TRBV6-5
CDR3: ASSSPGGELF

size: -
V: TRBV5-1
CDR3: ASSQGTGPPKRSEAF

size: -
V: TRBV7-2
CDR3: ASSSGLATETQY

size: once
V: TRBV7-8
CDR3: ASSWRGGLNEKLF

size: -
V: TRBV4-1
CDR3: ASSQDPGQAAYEQY

size: few
V: TRBV18
CDR3: ASSPGWDEQF

size: once
V: TRBV4-3
CDR3: ASSHIRGVDNEQF

size: -
V: TRBV6-1
CDR3: ATPGERGYEQY

size: -
V: TRBV11-2
CDR3: ASSSTGSSTDTQY

size: once
V: TRBV7-2
CDR3: ASRTGIVGYEQY

size: -
V: TRBV18
CDR3: ASSPGGAETQY

size: -
V: TRBV5-1
CDR3: ASHTGGTGELF

size: -
V: TRBV5-1
CDR3: ASSSGNPGYSEQY

size: -
V: TRBV7-2
CDR3: ASSLAAAAGGQY

size: -
V: TRBV30
CDR3: AWNPTGDNEQF

size: -
V: TRBV2
CDR3: ASSEPPWGRGNEKLF

size: -
V: TRBV6-1
CDR3: ASSEVGYYEQY

size: -
V: TRBV2
CDR3: ASSVLAGDAGELF

size: -
V: TRBV5-5
CDR3: ASSLARNSNQPQH

size: -
V: TRBV28
CDR3: ASQTSAGPYEQY

size: few
V: TRBV27
CDR3: ASRPAGADEQY

size: -
V: TRBV18
CDR3: ASSPRGGNTEAF

size: -
V: TRBV4-2
CDR3: ASSQEGGSPYNEQF

size: -
V: TRBV5-4
CDR3: ASSLLGGIGTYEQY

size: -
V: TRBV28
CDR3: ASSPRTGVVDTEAF

size: -
V: TRBV18
CDR3: ASSPAGRTVYEQY

size: -
V: TRBV5-8
CDR3: ASTPTYEQY

size: -
V: TRBV6-5
CDR3: ASKSDRATEAF

size: -
V: TRBV10-3
CDR3: AAGGDYEQY

size: -
V: TRBV10-3
CDR3: AISQGWSNQPQH

size: -
V: TRBV4-1
CDR3: ASSQVSNLRTEAF

size: few
V: TRBV6-1
CDR3: ASGQSMNTEAF

size: -
V: TRBV2
CDR3: ASSRTGPGYT

size: -
V: TRBV9
CDR3: ASSAGGTASHEQY

size: -
V: TRBV5-1
CDR3: ASSPDGNQPQH

size: -
V: TRBV9
CDR3: ASSATGAYGYT

size: once
V: TRBV4-2
CDR3: ASSKRTGNTGELF

size: -
V: TRBV25-1
CDR3: ASSEFRAGTEAF

size: -
V: TRBV9
CDR3: ASSTRLAGAQETQY

size: -
V: TRBV18
CDR3: ASSPERTGVNVLT

size: -
V: TRBV11-2
CDR3: ASSFQAAGNEQF

size: -
V: TRBV4-3
CDR3: ASSQYWPTGFIGGQETQY

size: -
V: TRBV5-5
CDR3: ASSLGAGTNEKLF

size: -
V: TRBV2
CDR3: ASKGPLNQPQH

size: -
V: TRBV30
CDR3: AWETRGGRYNEQF

size: -
V: TRBV9
CDR3: ASSVGPGNTDTQY

size: -
V: TRBV19
CDR3: ASSIQGRSYEQY

size: -
V: TRBV11-2
CDR3: ASSLLGMWETQY

size: -
V: TRBV15
CDR3: ATSREYGTRTGELF

size: -
V: TRBV6-1
CDR3: ASSGWTQNSYEQY